The clone carrying this T cell receptor (beta chain) has a handful of counts. The target antigen is unknown. In germline, CDR1 is ENHRY, CDR2 SYGVKD. This CDR3 region has 13 residues. Trimming cost V 6 bases and J 2 bases, with 10 bases left between them. The sample's time point: sample taken at primary tumor resection. Patients with untreated early-stage non-small cell lung cancer, numbering some 68, were the donors. The authors sequenced whole RNA from tumor, nontumor lung or frozen PBMC without sorting. This record belongs to a study of spatial heterogeneity in lung cancer. Study as a whole: Each time, sequencing found more beta-chain sequences than alpha-chain sequences. Study results and caveats: The study found that expanded intratumoral alpha and beta TCR counts tracked tumor mutation counts.

In the library, each TCR cDNA molecule bore its own unique molecular identifier. One entry per CDR3 protein, called by TCRdb with MiXCR from the 5' RACE reads. The repertoire consists of about 6,000 distinct CDR3 sequences, with about 9.7% occurring once and the leading ten covering roughly 27%. This sequence joins TRBV10-3 and TRBJ1-2, with D hard to call. The clonotype was recovered from a female donor with early-stage non-small cell lung cancer. This specimen consisted of lung tumor tissue, obtained at surgery. CDR3 amino acids: CAIRDDENYGYTF. The CDR3 bases are TGTGCCATCAGGGATGACGAAAACTATGGCTACACCTTC.